Shown below are 24 T cell receptor beta chains from a single sample sequenced in a study of CD8+CD57+ T cells in acquired aplastic anemia. TCR beta VDJ and CDR3 profiling used genomic DNA as template. MiXCR, run by TCRdb on the reads, gives a single entry per CDR3 protein. The sample lists over 150,000 distinct CDR3 sequences; more than 60% were seen once. By flow cytometry, patients selected for sequencing had shown an expansion of CD8+CD57+ cells. Sequences were obtained from sorted CD4+, CD8+, or CD8+CD57+ T cells (not recorded which) from PBMCs. The receptor source for this set is a human donor with aplastic anemia.

This clonotype was seen at least ten times. This CDR3 reads CASSKDRGVYSPLHF. Here the CDR3 DNA reads TGTGCCAGCAGCAAGGACAGGGGGGTGTATTCACCCCTCCACTTT. The J gene is TRBJ1-6, the V gene TRBV6-5, with 10 bases matching TRBD1. Germline V gene data show CDR1 as MNHEY and CDR2 as SVGAGI. V lost 6 bases to trimming and J lost 8 bases; unmatched junction nucleotides: 7. This CDR3 has 15 residues.

The V gene is TRBV5-1, the J gene TRBJ2-7; 7 bases map to TRBD1. The J segment lost 2 bases and the V segment lost 2 bases, leaving 7 bases of the junction unmatched. Germline CDR1 is SGHRS and CDR2 is YFSETQ. The CDR3 is 15 residues long. The CDR3 here is CASSLQGMGPYEQYF. The CDR3 DNA reads as TGCGCCAGCAGCTTACAGGGGATGGGGCCCTACGAGCAGTACTTC.

The chain uses TRBV5-1 and TRBJ2-7; D is possibly TRBD1 (5 bases). From germline, CDR1 is SGHRS and CDR2 YFSETQ. Trimming stripped 0 bases from V and 2 bases from J, with 9 bases between. The length of the CDR3 is 14 residues. In DNA form, the CDR3 reads TGCGCCAGCAGCTTGGCAGGGCTGCCCTACGAGCAGTACTTC. The encoded protein is CASSLAGLPYEQYF.

V and J are TRBV6-5 and TRBJ1-2; weak D call: TRBD1 (6 bases). Germline assignment: CDR1 MNHEY and CDR2 SVGAGI. V was clipped by 0 bases and J by 4 bases, with 9 bases between them. CDR3 length: 14 amino acids. The CDR3 sequence is CASSYSGQTYGYTF. CDR3 sequence (DNA): TGTGCCAGCAGTTACTCGGGACAAACCTATGGCTACACCTTC.

This clonotype was counted only a few times. The chain joins TRBV4-1 to TRBJ2-1, with 8 positions matching TRBD1. Germline assignment: CDR1 MGHRA and CDR2 YSYEKL. The J segment lost 7 bases and the V segment lost 4 bases, leaving 9 bases of the junction unmatched. The CDR3 contains 15 residues. The CDR3 bases are TGCGCCAGCAGCCGAGGACAGGGTGAGGGGAATGAGCAGTTCTTC. Its translation: CASSRGQGEGNEQFF.

The V call is TRBV19, the J call TRBJ2-1, with 8 bases aligning to TRBD2. From germline, CDR1 is LNHDA and CDR2 SQIVND (reference sequence). The CDR3 sequence is 15 residues long. V dropped 7 bases and J dropped 3; count of bases not matched to a gene: 8. The DNA of the CDR3 is TGTGCCAGTAAGGCGGACGCGGGAGGCTACAATGAGCAGTTCTTC. This encodes CASKADAGGYNEQFF.

This rearrangement joins TRBV20-1 to TRBJ2-5, with D possibly TRBD2 on 5 matching bases. CDR3 length equals 14 residues. V dropped 2 bases and J dropped 5 bases, with 15 bases sitting between them. Germline V lookup: CDR1 DFQATT, CDR2 SNEGSKA (reference sequence). CDR3 sequence: CSARTGRSGETQYF. The CDR3 bases are TGCAGTGCTAGAACGGGGAGATCAGGCGAGACCCAGTACTTC.

This clonotype turned up a few times. The chain uses TRBV10-3 and TRBJ1-1; a possible D gene is TRBD1 (6 bases). Trimming removed 6 bases at V and 4 bases at J, with 15 bases between. The germline V gene has CDR1 ENHRY and CDR2 SYGVKD. The CDR3 consists of 14 residues. CDR3 in DNA: TGTGCCATCAGGATACAGGGTCTGACCACTGAAGCTTTCTTT. Amino acid sequence: CAIRIQGLTTEAFF.

The V call is TRBV7-4, the J call TRBJ2-5, with D possibly matching TRBD2 (5 bases). Trimming removed 5 bases at V and 5 bases at J, with 12 bases between. The germline CDR1 and CDR2 sequences are SGHVT and SQSDAQ. The CDR3 totals 13 residues. CDR3 sequence (DNA): TGTGCCAGCAGCGTCGCGGGTTCGGAGACCCAGTACTTC. Its translation: CASSVAGSETQYF.

The rearrangement links TRBV5-1 to TRBJ1-1, with a possible D match to TRBD1 (6 bases). In germline, CDR1 is SGHRS, CDR2 YFSETQ. The CDR3 has 13 residues. V lost 2 bases to trimming and J lost 5 bases, with 10 bases between them. CDR3 nucleotide sequence: TGCGCCAGCAGCTTTACACAGGGAACTGAAGCTTTCTTT. As protein: CASSFTQGTEAFF.

This chain connects TRBV20-1 to TRBJ2-7, with TRBD2 matching over 13 bases. The trim removed 7 bases at V and 1 base at J, leaving 4 bases unmatched. The germline V gene has CDR1 DFQATT and CDR2 SNEGSKA (reference sequence). The CDR3 consists of 14 residues. CDR3 sequence (DNA): TGCAGTGAGAAGGGACTAGCGGGGTCCTACGAGCAGTACTTC. Translating gives CSEKGLAGSYEQYF.

The chain uses TRBV4-1 and TRBJ1-1, with 7 bases matching TRBD1. The germline V gene encodes CDR1 MGHRA and CDR2 YSYEKL. The CDR3 runs to 16 residues. Trimming cost V 4 bases and J 6 bases; bases outside gene matches: 14. CDR3 amino acids: CASSPRTGSEIPEAFF. The CDR3 DNA reads TGCGCCAGCAGCCCCCGGACAGGTTCGGAGATCCCTGAAGCTTTCTTT.

The CDR3 DNA reads as TGTGCCAGCAGCTTAAAGACAGGGCCGACCTACGAGCAGTACTTC. It encodes CASSLKTGPTYEQYF. The chain carries TRBV11-1 and TRBJ2-7; 7 bases line up with TRBD1. Germline CDR1 is SGHAT and CDR2 is FQDESV (reference sequence). This CDR3 is built from 15 residues. V shed 2 bases, J shed 2 bases, and the junction held 6 bases outside the gene matches.

At least ten counts were recorded for this clonotype. V usage is TRBV10-2 and J usage is TRBJ2-7, with a tentative D call TRBD2 (6 bases). V lost 2 bases and J lost 5, with 13 bases in between. This CDR3 region has 14 residues. Germline loops: CDR1 WSHSY, CDR2 SAAADI. The CDR3 reads CASSEGVRGNEQYF. Here the CDR3 DNA reads TGCGCCAGCAGTGAGGGGGTGCGGGGCAACGAGCAGTACTTC.

The chain joins TRBV2 to TRBJ1-1; 9 bases agree with TRBD1. V lost 8 bases, J lost 0 bases, and 7 bases stayed unmatched. Looked up from germline, CDR1 is SNHLY and CDR2 is FYNNEI. The CDR3 covers 15 residues. The CDR3 loop reads CASRGQGLMNTEAFF. The CDR3 DNA sequence: TGTGCCAGCCGTGGACAGGGGCTGATGAACACTGAAGCTTTCTTT.

CDR3 in DNA: TGTGCCACCAGGGCTAGCGGTTGCACCGGGGAGCTGTTTTTT. It yields the protein CATRASGCTGELFF. The chain has TRBV24-1 and TRBJ2-2; 7 nucleotides align to TRBD2. The CDR3 has 14 amino acids. Germline V gene data show CDR1 as KGHDR and CDR2 as SFDVKD. V lost 7 bases to trimming and J lost 4 bases; unmatched junction nucleotides: 5.

This rearrangement joins TRBV2 to TRBJ1-5; 8 bases map to TRBD1. Germline CDR1 is SNHLY and CDR2 is FYNNEI. There are 13 residues in the CDR3. V was clipped by 6 bases and J by 4 bases; unmatched bases: 2. The CDR3 DNA sequence: TGTGCCAGCAGGGGACAGGTAAATCAGCCCCAGCATTTT. Its translation: CASRGQVNQPQHF.

The chain is built from TRBV5-5 and TRBJ1-4, with TRBD1 matching 10 bases. V gave up 4 bases and J gave up 6 bases; unmatched junction bases: 6. Germline loops: CDR1 SGHKS, CDR2 YYEKEE (reference sequence). This CDR3 has 15 residues. CDR3 region: CASSKGDRGDEKLFF. DNA of the CDR3: TGTGCCAGCAGCAAGGGGGACAGGGGTGATGAAAAACTGTTTTTT.

As for this clonotype: At one of its ends the junction is not consistent with the germline gene, which may arise from a read error. The rearrangement uses TRBV7-7 and TRBJ2-2, with 7 bases fitting TRBD2. This CDR3 is 14 amino acids long. Germline loops: CDR1 SSHAT, CDR2 FNYEAQ (reference sequence). The CDR3 DNA is TGTGCTAGCAGCCACGCTCTAGCGGCCGGGGAGCTGTTTTTT. Residues: CASSHALAAGELFF.

The chain joins TRBV5-1 to TRBJ1-2; D is undetermined. V was cut by 0 bases and J by 4 bases, with 10 bases left in between. This CDR3 spans 14 amino acids. The germline V gene encodes CDR1 SGHRS and CDR2 YFSETQ. CDR3 coding DNA: TGCGCCAGCAGCTTGGGGCAGCCTTTCTATGGCTACACCTTC. Encoded protein: CASSLGQPFYGYTF.

Of note for this clonotype: The junction does not match germline at one end; this may be a read error. The chain couples TRBV2 to TRBJ2-2, with a possible D match to TRBD2 (6 bases). The CDR3 runs to 15 residues. Germline CDR1 and CDR2: SNHLY and FYNNEI. CDR3 DNA sequence: TGTGCCAGCACCTCGGGACTTGTGAACACCGAGGAGCTGTTTTTT. This gives the protein CASTSGLVNTEELFF.

The chain joins TRBV6-2 or TRBV6-3 to TRBJ1-6; no definite D call. CDR3 length: 15 residues. Trimming pared 8 bases from V and 8 bases from J, leaving 19 bases between. Germline V CDR1 and CDR2: MNHEY, SVGEGT. The CDR3 nucleotides read TGTGCCAGCGCCTCGGACTATAGTAGCGATTCACCCCTCCACTTT. This gives the protein CASASDYSSDSPLHF.

This clonotype was found many times. J is TRBJ2-2 and V is TRBV10-3; D remains unclear. This CDR3 is built from 14 residues. The ends were cut back, 1 base at V and 1 base at J, with 4 bases in the middle. Looked up from germline, CDR1 is ENHRY and CDR2 is SYGVKD. This CDR3 is CAISEWGNTGELFF. DNA for the CDR3: TGTGCCATCAGTGAGTGGGGGAACACCGGGGAGCTGTTTTTT.

The chain has TRBV7-2 and TRBJ1-5; D is undetermined. The CDR3 is 13 residues long. The V gene lost 1 base and the J gene lost 14 bases, with 15 bases spanning the gap. CDR1 and CDR2 from the germline V gene are SGHTA and FQGNSA. In DNA, the CDR3 is TGTGCCAGCAGCTTAGGAGTTCGGGAAGTAGAGCATTTT. Residues: CASSLGVREVEHF. Complete variable domain (other parts from reference TRBV7-2 and TRBJ1-5): GAGVSQSPSNKVTEKGKDVELRCDPISGHTALYWYRQSLGQGLEFLIYFQGNSAPDKSGLPSDRFSAERTGGSVSTLTIQRTQQEDSAVYLCASSLGVREVEHFGDGTRLSIL.